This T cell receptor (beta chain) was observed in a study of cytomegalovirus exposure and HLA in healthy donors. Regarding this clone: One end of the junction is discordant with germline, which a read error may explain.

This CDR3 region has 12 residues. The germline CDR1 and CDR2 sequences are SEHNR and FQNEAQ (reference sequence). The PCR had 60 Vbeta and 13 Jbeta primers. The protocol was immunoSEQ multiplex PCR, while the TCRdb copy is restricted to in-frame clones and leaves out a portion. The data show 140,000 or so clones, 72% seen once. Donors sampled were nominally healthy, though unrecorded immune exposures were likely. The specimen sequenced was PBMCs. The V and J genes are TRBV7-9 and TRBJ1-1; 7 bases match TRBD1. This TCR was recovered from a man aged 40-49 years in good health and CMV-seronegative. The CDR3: CSSSLRGLEAFF. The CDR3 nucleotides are TGTTCCAGCAGCTTAAGGGGGCTTGAAGCTTTCTTT.